The 26 T cell receptor beta chains below come from one sample, sequenced in a study of OX40 agonist ivuxolimab in advanced cancers. This table comes from immunoSEQ multiplex PCR, and its TCRdb copy is limited to in-frame clones, with some not included. This sample yields 60,000 to 70,000 clones, of which 87% are seen a single time; about 4.1% belongs to the top ten. The input for sequencing was CD4+ or CD8+ T cells sorted from blood, taken in a trial of the OX40 agonist ivuxolimab. Receptors were obtained from an adult with an advanced solid tumor such as melanoma, head and neck, liver or kidney cancer.

The chain is built from TRBV7-9 and TRBJ2-5; 9 positions agree with TRBD2. This CDR3 comprises 13 residues. Germline assignment: CDR1 SEHNR and CDR2 FQNEAQ (reference sequence). Trimming cost V 10 bases and J 5 bases; bases outside gene matches: 8. CDR3 sequence (DNA): TGTGCCACCCGCGGGGGGGCGCGCGAGACCCAGTACTTC. It yields the protein CATRGGARETQYF. The full variable domain, completed using reference TRBV7-9 and TRBJ2-5, is DTGVSQNPRHKITKRGQNVTFRCDPISEHNRLYWYRQTLGQGPEFLTYFQNEAQLEKSRLLSDRFSAERPKGSFSTLEIQRTEQGDSAMYLCATRGGARETQYFGPGTRLLVL.

The chain has TRBV27 and TRBJ2-5; a possible D gene is TRBD2 (6 bases). This CDR3 region has 15 residues. V lost 1 base and J 2 bases, leaving 11 bases between the germline ends. CDR1 and CDR2 (germline): MNHEY, SMNVEV (reference sequence). CDR3 protein: CASSLWPGTQETQYF. CDR3 in DNA: TGTGCCAGCAGTTTATGGCCAGGGACTCAAGAGACCCAGTACTTC.

This rearrangement joins TRBV10-1 to TRBJ1-1; TRBD1 aligns across 7 bases. CDR1 WNHNN and CDR2 SYGVQD come from the germline V gene (reference sequence). The CDR3 length is 14 residues. The junction had 3 bases not matched to a gene; V was cut back by 5 bases and J by 0 bases. CDR3 amino acids: CASSTGVMNTEAFF. Written as DNA, the CDR3 is TGCGCCAGCAGTACAGGGGTTATGAACACTGAAGCTTTCTTT.

This clone appeared once. The rearrangement uses TRBV5-4 and TRBJ2-2; possible D gene TRBD1, 6 bases. Trimming removed 4 bases from V and 6 bases from J, with 10 bases in between. The germline V gene has CDR1 SGHNT and CDR2 YYREEE (reference sequence). The length of the CDR3 is 13 residues. The CDR3 nucleotides read TGTGCCAGCAGCCGTCAGGGGCCCGGGGAGCTGTTTTTT. It yields the protein CASSRQGPGELFF.

This chain connects TRBV30 to TRBJ1-4; 7 positions agree with TRBD1. The V segment lost 1 base and the J segment 4 bases; nucleotides outside the gene matches: 3. The germline CDR1 and CDR2 sequences are GTSNPN and SVGIG (reference sequence). CDR3 length: 14 amino acids. DNA for the CDR3: TGTGCCTGGAGTGCCGACAGGGATAATGAAAAACTGTTTTTT. This gives the protein CAWSADRDNEKLFF.

A few counts support this clone. The gene calls are TRBV4-1 and TRBJ2-7; 10 bases are a match to TRBD1. V was clipped by 4 bases and J by 7 bases; unmatched bases: 13. Per germline, CDR1 MGHRA and CDR2 YSYEKL. This CDR3 is 16 amino acids long. This CDR3 reads CASSLTGTGAPLEQYF. DNA for the CDR3: TGCGCCAGCAGCCTTACCGGGACAGGGGCCCCTTTGGAGCAGTACTTC.

This clone was detected only a few times. The chain combines TRBV4-2 with TRBJ2-2; 8 nucleotides agree with TRBD2. Germline-derived CDR1 and CDR2 are LGHNA and YNFKEQ. Trimming took 5 bases from V and 4 from J; bases not matched to a gene: 9. This CDR3 is 16 amino acids long. DNA for the CDR3: TGTGCCAGCAGCGGGAGCGGGAGTTTTGGCACCGGGGAGCTGTTTTTT. Residues: CASSGSGSFGTGELFF.

The J gene is TRBJ1-3, the V gene TRBV5-6; 7 bases are shared with TRBD1. The CDR3 length is 18 residues. After removal of 3 bases from V and 2 bases from J, the junction contained 14 bases not matched to a gene. The germline CDR1 and CDR2 sequences are SGHDT and YYEEEE. CDR3 region: CASSSLTRDSAPGNTIYF. The CDR3 DNA is TGTGCCAGCAGCTCATTGACCCGGGACAGTGCCCCTGGAAACACCATATATTTT.

This chain uses TRBV7-9 with TRBJ2-6; D is unresolved. The germline V and J ends were trimmed by 4 bases and 4 bases, with 14 bases remaining between them. The CDR3 spans 16 residues. CDR1 and CDR2 from the germline V gene are SEHNR and FQNEAQ (reference sequence). CDR3 sequence reads: CASSSLRAVGANVLTF. Here the CDR3 DNA reads TGTGCCAGCAGCTCACTTCGGGCGGTGGGGGCCAACGTCCTGACTTTC.

The V and J genes are TRBV7-6 and TRBJ2-5, with D tentatively TRBD1 or TRBD2 (5 bases each). This CDR3 has 14 residues. CDR1 and CDR2 (germline): SGHVS, FNYEAQ. Trimming took 8 bases from V and 1 from J, leaving 14 bases between them. Written as DNA, the CDR3 is TGTGCCAGCCAAAGAGGGGTAGGCCAAGAGACCCAGTACTTC. It is translated as CASQRGVGQETQYF.

This sequence joins TRBV5-1 and TRBJ2-5, with 12 nucleotides matching TRBD1. V shed 0 bases and J 4 bases; nucleotides not matched to a gene: 1. This CDR3 region has 15 residues. In germline, CDR1 is SGHRS, CDR2 YFSETQ. CDR3 DNA sequence: TGCGCCAGCAGCTTGGGGGACAGGGGGCCAGAGACCCAGTACTTC. It codes for CASSLGDRGPETQYF.

This clone occurred a few times. This CDR3 reads CASSLTREAFF. The CDR3 region has the DNA TGTGCCAGCAGTCTTACACGTGAAGCTTTCTTT. The chain combines TRBV28 with TRBJ1-1; D is unclear. Between the trimmed V and J ends, which lost 5 bases and 7 bases, there was a span of 8 bases. The CDR3 totals 11 residues. Looked up from germline, CDR1 is MDHEN and CDR2 is SYDVKM.

This clone is a singleton in its sample. The chain employs TRBV5-4 and TRBJ2-1; TRBD2 agrees at 13 bases. The germline V gene has CDR1 SGHNT and CDR2 YYREEE (reference sequence). This CDR3 region has 17 residues. Trimming cost V 0 bases and J 3 bases; bases outside gene matches: 3. The CDR3 reads CASSLGGTSGIYNEQFF. CDR3 sequence (DNA): TGTGCCAGCAGCTTGGGCGGGACTAGCGGGATCTACAATGAGCAGTTCTTC. Looking up the rest from reference TRBV5-4 and TRBJ2-1 gives the full variable domain: ETGVTQSPTHLIKTRGQQVTLRCSSQSGHNTVSWYQQALGQGPQFIFQYYREEENGRGNFPPRFSGLQFPNYSSELNVNALELDDSALYLCASSLGGTSGIYNEQFFGPGTRLTVL.

V usage is TRBV7-2 and J usage is TRBJ1-1; TRBD1 might be the D (6 bases). In germline, CDR1 is SGHTA, CDR2 FQGNSA. Trimming took off 4 bases at V and 2 bases at J, with 17 bases between the two ends. The CDR3 consists of 16 residues. The CDR3 DNA reads as TGTGCCAGCAGCTCAGGACAGCCTACCCCCAACACTGAAGCTTTCTTT. This gives the protein CASSSGQPTPNTEAFF.

The rearrangement joins TRBV9 to TRBJ1-2; 7 nucleotides agree with TRBD1. The CDR3 extends over 14 amino acids. V dropped 4 bases and J dropped 6; count of bases not matched to a gene: 9. CDR1 is SGDLS, CDR2 YYNGEE, per germline. Written as DNA, the CDR3 is TGTGCCAGCAGCTCCCGGGACAGTTCGGATGGCTACACCTTC. This encodes CASSSRDSSDGYTF.

The chain joins TRBV7-9 to TRBJ2-5; D is ambiguous. Trimming cost V 4 bases and J 0 bases, with 3 bases left between them. The CDR3 loop spans 12 amino acids. CDR1 is SEHNR, CDR2 FQNEAQ, per germline (reference sequence). This CDR3 reads CASSSYQETQYF. CDR3 nucleotide sequence: TGTGCCAGCAGCTCGTACCAAGAGACCCAGTACTTC. Looking up the rest from reference TRBV7-9 and TRBJ2-5 gives the full variable domain: DTGVSQNPRHKITKRGQNVTFRCDPISEHNRLYWYRQTLGQGPEFLTYFQNEAQLEKSRLLSDRFSAERPKGSFSTLEIQRTEQGDSAMYLCASSSYQETQYFGPGTRLLVL.

The genes are TRBV4-1 and TRBJ1-1; D is ambiguous. CDR1 and CDR2 from the germline V gene are MGHRA and YSYEKL. The V end was cut by 0 bases, the J end by 1 base, with 12 bases between. The CDR3 extends over 16 amino acids. For the CDR3, the DNA is TGCGCCAGCAGCCAAGATCTTTACAGACCGAACACTGAAGCTTTCTTT. This codes for CASSQDLYRPNTEAFF.

In this sample, this clone turned up a few times. Other DNA sequences in this sample translate to the same CDR3. V and J are TRBV2 and TRBJ2-5; TRBD2 might be the D (6 bases). Looked up from germline, CDR1 is SNHLY and CDR2 is FYNNEI. CDR3 size: 15 residues. Trimming shortened V by 3 bases and J by 3 bases, and 14 bases separated the two germline ends. The CDR3 coding sequence is TGTGCCAGCAGTGACGGGAGAGGTGGGGAAGAGACCCAGTACTTC. Its protein product is CASSDGRGGEETQYF. The entire variable domain, with the rest obtained from reference TRBV2 and TRBJ2-5, is as follows: EPEVTQTPSHQVTQMGQEVILRCVPISNHLYFYWYRQILGQKVEFLVSFYNNEISEKSEIFDDQFSVERPDGSNFTLKIRSTKLEDSAMYFCASSDGRGGEETQYFGPGTRLLVL.

This chain uses TRBV19 with TRBJ1-3; unclear D gene. CDR1 is LNHDA, CDR2 SQIVND, per germline (reference sequence). The V end was cut by 7 bases, the J end by 4 bases, with 11 bases between. CDR3 length: 13 amino acids. The CDR3 sequence is CASTSLAGNTIYF. The CDR3 nucleotides read TGTGCCAGTACCTCCTTGGCCGGAAACACCATATATTTT.

This sequence joins TRBV27 and TRBJ2-2; 9 nucleotides match TRBD2. V was pared by 8 bases and J by 5 bases, with 9 bases of the junction left unmatched. Looked up from germline, CDR1 is MNHEY and CDR2 is SMNVEV (reference sequence). CDR3 size: 15 residues. The CDR3 DNA sequence: TGTGCCAGCGGGAATCTAGCGGGAAGGACCGGGGAGCTGTTTTTT. Translated, it gives CASGNLAGRTGELFF.

V is TRBV19 and J is TRBJ1-1, with D maybe TRBD1 (5 bases). Germline-derived CDR1 and CDR2 are LNHDA and SQIVND (reference sequence). V was cut by 2 bases and J by 6 bases, with 13 bases left in between. This CDR3 has 14 residues. The CDR3: CASSIRGRRAEAFF. CDR3 DNA sequence: TGTGCCAGTAGTATAAGGGGTCGGAGGGCTGAAGCTTTCTTT.

The chain recombines TRBV5-1 with TRBJ2-4; D ambiguous. The V gene lost 0 bases and the J gene lost 6 bases, with 10 bases spanning the gap. This CDR3 comprises 14 residues. Germline-derived CDR1 and CDR2 are SGHRS and YFSETQ. The CDR3 coding sequence is TGCGCCAGCAGCTTGGTTGGGGAAGGAAACATTCAGTACTTC. Encoded protein: CASSLVGEGNIQYF.

The chain combines TRBV18 with TRBJ1-1; D is unclear. Trimming took 3 bases from V and 3 from J, leaving 11 bases between them. The CDR3 length is 14 residues. Germline V CDR1 and CDR2: KGHSH, LQKENI. As DNA, the CDR3 is TGTGCCAGCTCACCGAGTGAAGGGCACACTGAAGCTTTCTTT. It translates to CASSPSEGHTEAFF.

The chain couples TRBV4-1 to TRBJ1-2; a possible D gene is TRBD1 (5 bases). Germline assignment: CDR1 MGHRA and CDR2 YSYEKL. This CDR3 contains 13 residues. Trimming took 3 bases from V and 8 from J, leaving 13 bases between them. The CDR3 is CASSHGGYEGYTF. Here the CDR3 DNA reads TGCGCCAGCAGCCACGGGGGTTACGAAGGCTACACCTTC.

The gene calls are TRBV7-9 and TRBJ2-7; D is possibly TRBD2 (5 bases). Germline V gene data show CDR1 as SEHNR and CDR2 as FQNEAQ (reference sequence). The CDR3 is made up of 12 amino acids. Trimming pared 8 bases from V and 2 bases from J, leaving 10 bases between. The CDR3 protein is CASAGMAYEQYF. In nucleotides, the CDR3 is TGTGCCAGCGCCGGGATGGCCTACGAGCAGTACTTC.

This clone was found once. This chain joins TRBV5-1 and TRBJ2-1; perhaps TRBD2 as D (5 bases). CDR3 size: 16 residues. Germline V gives CDR1 SGHRS, CDR2 YFSETQ. V dropped 0 bases and J dropped 1 base, with 11 bases sitting between them. Here the CDR3 DNA reads TGCGCCAGCAGCTTGGGAAAAGGGAGTTCCTACAATGAGCAGTTCTTC. It translates to CASSLGKGSSYNEQFF.